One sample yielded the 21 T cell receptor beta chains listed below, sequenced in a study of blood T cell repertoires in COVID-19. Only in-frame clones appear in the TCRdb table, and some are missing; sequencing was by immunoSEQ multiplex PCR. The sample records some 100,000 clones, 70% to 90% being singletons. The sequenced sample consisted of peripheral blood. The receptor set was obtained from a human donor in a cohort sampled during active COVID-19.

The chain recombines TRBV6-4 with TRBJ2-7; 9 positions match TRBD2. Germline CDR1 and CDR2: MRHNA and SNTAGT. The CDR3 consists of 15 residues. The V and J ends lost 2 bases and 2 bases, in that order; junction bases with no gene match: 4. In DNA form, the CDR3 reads TGTGCCAGCAGTGACCTCGCGGGAGGGCCCTACGAGCAGTACTTC. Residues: CASSDLAGGPYEQYF.

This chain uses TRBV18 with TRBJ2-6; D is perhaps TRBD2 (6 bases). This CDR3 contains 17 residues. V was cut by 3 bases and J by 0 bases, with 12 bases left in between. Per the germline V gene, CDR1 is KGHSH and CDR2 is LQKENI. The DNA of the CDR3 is TGTGCCAGCTCACCCGGGGGATGGATCTCTGGGGCCAACGTCCTGACTTTC. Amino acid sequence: CASSPGGWISGANVLTF.

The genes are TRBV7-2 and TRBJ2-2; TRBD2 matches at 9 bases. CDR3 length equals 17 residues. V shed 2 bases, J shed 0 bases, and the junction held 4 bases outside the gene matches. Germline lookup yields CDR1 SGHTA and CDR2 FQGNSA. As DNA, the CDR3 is TGTGCCAGCAGCTTAAGGACTAGCGCCGCGAACACCGGGGAGCTGTTTTTT. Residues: CASSLRTSAANTGELFF.

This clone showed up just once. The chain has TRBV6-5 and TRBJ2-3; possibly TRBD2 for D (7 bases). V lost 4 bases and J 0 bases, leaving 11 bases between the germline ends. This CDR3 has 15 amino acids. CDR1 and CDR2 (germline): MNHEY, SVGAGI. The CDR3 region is CASSWRGPSTDTQYF. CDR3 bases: TGTGCCAGCAGTTGGCGGGGGCCTAGCACAGATACGCAGTATTTT.

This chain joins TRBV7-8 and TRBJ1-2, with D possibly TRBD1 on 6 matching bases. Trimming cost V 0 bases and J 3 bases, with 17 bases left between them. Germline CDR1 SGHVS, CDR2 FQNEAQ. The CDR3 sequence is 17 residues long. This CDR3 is CASSLATNREGYYGYTF. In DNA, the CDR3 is TGTGCCAGCAGCTTAGCAACAAACAGGGAGGGATACTATGGCTACACCTTC.

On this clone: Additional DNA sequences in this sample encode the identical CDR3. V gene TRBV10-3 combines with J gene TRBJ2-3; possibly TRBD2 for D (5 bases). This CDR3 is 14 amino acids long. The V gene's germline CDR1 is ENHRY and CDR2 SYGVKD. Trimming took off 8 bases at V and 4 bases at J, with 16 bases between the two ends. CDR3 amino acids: CAIRGPAGSDTQYF. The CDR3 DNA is TGTGCCATCCGAGGACCGGCGGGCTCAGATACGCAGTATTTT.

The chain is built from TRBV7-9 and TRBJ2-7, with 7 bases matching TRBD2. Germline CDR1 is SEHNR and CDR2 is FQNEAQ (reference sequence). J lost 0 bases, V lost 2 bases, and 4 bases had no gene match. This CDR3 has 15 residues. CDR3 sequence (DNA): TGTGCCAGCAGCTTAACTAGCGCGGGCTCCTACGAGCAGTACTTC. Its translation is CASSLTSAGSYEQYF.

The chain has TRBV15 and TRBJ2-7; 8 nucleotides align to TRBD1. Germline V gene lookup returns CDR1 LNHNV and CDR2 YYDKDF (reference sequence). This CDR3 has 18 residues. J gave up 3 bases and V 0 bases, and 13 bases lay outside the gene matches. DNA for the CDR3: TGTGCCACCAGCAGAGATCCGGGGACAGGAGTCCCTGACTACGAGCAGTACTTC. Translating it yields CATSRDPGTGVPDYEQYF.

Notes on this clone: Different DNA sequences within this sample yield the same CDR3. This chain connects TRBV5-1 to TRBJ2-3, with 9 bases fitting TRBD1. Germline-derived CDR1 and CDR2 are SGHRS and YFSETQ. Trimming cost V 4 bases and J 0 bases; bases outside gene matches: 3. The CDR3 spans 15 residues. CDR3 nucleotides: TGCGCCAGCAGCCCGGGACAGGGAAGCACAGATACGCAGTATTTT. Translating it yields CASSPGQGSTDTQYF.

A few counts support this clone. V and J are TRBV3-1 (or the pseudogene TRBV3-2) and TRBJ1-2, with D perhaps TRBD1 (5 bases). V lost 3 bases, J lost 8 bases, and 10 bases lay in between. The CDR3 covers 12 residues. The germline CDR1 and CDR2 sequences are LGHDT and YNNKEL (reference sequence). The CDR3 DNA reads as TGTGCCAGCAGCCAGTCGGACACGGGCTACACCTTC. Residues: CASSQSDTGYTF.

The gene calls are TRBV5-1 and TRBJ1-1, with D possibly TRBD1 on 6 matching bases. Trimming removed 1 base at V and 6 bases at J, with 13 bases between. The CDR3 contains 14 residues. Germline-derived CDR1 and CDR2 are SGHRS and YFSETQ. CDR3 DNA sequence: TGCGCCAGCAGCTTGTCCGGACAGAATTCTGAAGCTTTCTTT. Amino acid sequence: CASSLSGQNSEAFF.

This CDR3 is CASSLPVFAGELFF. The CDR3 DNA follows: TGTGCCAGCAGCTTACCGGTGTTTGCCGGGGAGCTGTTTTTT. The chain joins TRBV7-8 to TRBJ2-2; no clear D gene. V gave up 2 bases and J gave up 6 bases, with 10 bases separating them. The length of the CDR3 is 14 residues. The germline gives CDR1 SGHVS, CDR2 FQNEAQ.

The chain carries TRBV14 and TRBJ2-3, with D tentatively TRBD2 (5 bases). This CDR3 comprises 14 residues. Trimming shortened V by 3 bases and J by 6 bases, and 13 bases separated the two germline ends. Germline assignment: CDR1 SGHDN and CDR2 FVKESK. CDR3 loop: CASSQRAGIDTQYF. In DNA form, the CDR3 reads TGTGCCAGCAGCCAGAGGGCAGGTATCGATACGCAGTATTTT.

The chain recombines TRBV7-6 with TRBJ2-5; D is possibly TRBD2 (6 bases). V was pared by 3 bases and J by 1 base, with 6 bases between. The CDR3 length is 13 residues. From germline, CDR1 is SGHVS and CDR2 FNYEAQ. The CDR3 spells CASSFGGQETQYF. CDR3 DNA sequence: TGTGCCAGCAGCTTCGGGGGCCAAGAGACCCAGTACTTC. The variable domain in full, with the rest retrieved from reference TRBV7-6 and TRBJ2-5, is GAGVSQSPRYKVTKRGQDVALRCDPISGHVSLYWYRQALGQGPEFLTYFNYEAQQDKSGLPNDRFSAERPEGSISTLTIQRTEQRDSAMYRCASSFGGQETQYFGPGTRLLVL.

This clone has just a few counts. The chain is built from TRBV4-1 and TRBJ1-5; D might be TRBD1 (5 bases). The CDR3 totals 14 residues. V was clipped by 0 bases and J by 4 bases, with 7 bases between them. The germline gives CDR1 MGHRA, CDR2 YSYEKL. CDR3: CASSQETANQPQHF. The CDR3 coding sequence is TGCGCCAGCAGCCAAGAGACAGCAAATCAGCCCCAGCATTTT.

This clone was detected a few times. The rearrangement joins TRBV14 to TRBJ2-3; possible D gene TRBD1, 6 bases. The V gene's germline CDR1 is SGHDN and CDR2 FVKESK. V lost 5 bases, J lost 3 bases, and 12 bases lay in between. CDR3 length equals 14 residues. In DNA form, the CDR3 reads TGTGCCAGCAGCAGGTTCCAGGGGACAGATACGCAGTATTTT. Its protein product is CASSRFQGTDTQYF. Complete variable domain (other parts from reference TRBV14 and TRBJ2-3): EAGVTQFPSHSVIEKGQTVTLRCDPISGHDNLYWYRRVMGKEIKFLLHFVKESKQDESGMPNNRFLAERTGGTYSTLKVQPAELEDSGVYFCASSRFQGTDTQYFGPGTRLTVL.

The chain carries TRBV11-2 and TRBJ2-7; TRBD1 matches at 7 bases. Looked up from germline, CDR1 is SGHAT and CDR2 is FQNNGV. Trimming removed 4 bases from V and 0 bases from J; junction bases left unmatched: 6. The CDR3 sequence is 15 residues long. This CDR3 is CASSSGQLASYEQYF. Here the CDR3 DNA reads TGTGCCAGCAGCTCGGGACAGCTCGCCTCCTACGAGCAGTACTTC.

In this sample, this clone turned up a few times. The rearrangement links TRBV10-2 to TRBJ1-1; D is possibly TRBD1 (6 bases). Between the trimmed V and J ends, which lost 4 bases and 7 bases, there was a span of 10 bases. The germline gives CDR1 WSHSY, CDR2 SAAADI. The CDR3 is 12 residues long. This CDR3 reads CASSAGGSEAFF. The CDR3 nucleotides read TGCGCCAGCAGTGCGGGGGGCAGTGAAGCTTTCTTT.

The CDR3 sequence is CASSQGENTEAFF. The CDR3 DNA is TGTGCCAGTTCACAGGGAGAGAACACTGAAGCTTTCTTT. The V and J genes are TRBV19 and TRBJ1-1; D might be TRBD1 (6 bases). Germline assignment: CDR1 LNHDA and CDR2 SQIVND (reference sequence). Trimming removed 8 bases at V and 1 base at J, with 11 bases between. The CDR3 is 13 residues long.

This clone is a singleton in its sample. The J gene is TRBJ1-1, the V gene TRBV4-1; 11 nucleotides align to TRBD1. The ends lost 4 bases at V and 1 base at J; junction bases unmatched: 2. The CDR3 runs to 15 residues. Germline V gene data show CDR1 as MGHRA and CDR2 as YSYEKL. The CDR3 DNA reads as TGCGCCAGCAGCCCGGACAGGGGGCGGAACACTGAAGCTTTCTTT. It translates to CASSPDRGRNTEAFF.

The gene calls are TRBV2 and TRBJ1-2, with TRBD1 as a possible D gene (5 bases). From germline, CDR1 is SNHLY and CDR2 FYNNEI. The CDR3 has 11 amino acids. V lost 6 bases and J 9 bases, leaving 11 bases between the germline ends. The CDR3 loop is CASRDIYRYTF. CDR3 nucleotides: TGTGCCAGCAGGGACATCTACCGCTACACCTTC.